These 32 T cell receptor beta chains originate from one sample sequenced in a study of chemoradiotherapy in HPV16-positive cancers. This table comes from immunoSEQ multiplex PCR, and its TCRdb copy is limited to in-frame clones, with some not included. The sample records about 8,400 clones, roughly 84% being singletons. Sequenced here: tumor tissue, sampled from a patient who underwent chemoradiotherapy. The receptors shown here come from a human donor with HPV-associated anogenital cancer.

This rearrangement joins TRBV30 to TRBJ2-3; 10 nucleotides align to TRBD1. There are 12 residues in the CDR3. Losses at the gene ends were 0 bases for V and 14 bases for J; bases not matched to a gene: 5. Germline V gene lookup returns CDR1 GTSNPN and CDR2 SVGIG (reference sequence). This chain's CDR3 is CAWSVRTGGVYF. The CDR3 nucleotides are TGTGCCTGGAGTGTACGGACAGGGGGAGTGTATTTT.

This rearrangement joins TRBV28 to TRBJ1-6; the D is unclear. The CDR3 sequence is 14 residues long. The germline V gene encodes CDR1 MDHEN and CDR2 SYDVKM. V lost 4 bases and J lost 7, with 11 bases in between. CDR3 bases: TGTGCCAGCAGTTCATTGCGTGGGAATTCACCCCTCCACTTT. Protein: CASSSLRGNSPLHF.

This clone was detected a few times. V is TRBV9 and J is TRBJ1-5; D may be TRBD1 (5 bases). Germline CDR1 reads SGDLS; CDR2 reads YYNGEE. This CDR3 is built from 15 residues. Trimming removed 0 bases from V and 3 bases from J, with 10 bases in between. The CDR3 reads CASSVGGYPNQPQHF. The CDR3 DNA is TGTGCCAGCAGCGTAGGGGGGTACCCCAATCAGCCCCAGCATTTT. The whole variable domain, remainder taken from reference TRBV9 and TRBJ1-5, is DSGVTQTPKHLITATGQRVTLRCSPRSGDLSVYWYQQSLDQGLQFLIQYYNGEERAKGNILERFSAQQFPDLHSELNLSSLELGDSALYFCASSVGGYPNQPQHFGDGTRLSIL.

As to this clone: The same CDR3 can be traced to other DNA sequences in this sample. The rearrangement uses TRBV2 and TRBJ1-6; 8 nucleotides line up with TRBD1. The trim removed 6 bases at V and 8 bases at J, leaving 6 bases unmatched. Germline assignment: CDR1 SNHLY and CDR2 FYNNEI. The length of the CDR3 is 14 residues. The CDR3 loop reads CASSADRGYSPLHF. CDR3 nucleotides: TGTGCCAGCAGCGCCGACAGGGGATATTCACCCCTCCACTTT.

The gene calls are TRBV9 and TRBJ2-3; D remains unclear. The CDR3 loop spans 16 amino acids. Germline assignment: CDR1 SGDLS and CDR2 YYNGEE. Trimming cost V 0 bases and J 2 bases, with 13 bases left between them. CDR3 sequence (DNA): TGTGCCAGCAGCGTAGCTATCATGGGTACCACAGATACGCAGTATTTT. This encodes CASSVAIMGTTDTQYF.

The chain uses TRBV4-1 and TRBJ2-1, with 7 positions matching TRBD2. The CDR3 consists of 16 residues. CDR1 MGHRA and CDR2 YSYEKL come from the germline V gene. V shed 3 bases and J 2 bases; nucleotides not matched to a gene: 7. CDR3 bases: TGCGCCAGCAGCCAGGAGAGCGGGGCCACCTACAATGAGCAGTTCTTC. Translating gives CASSQESGATYNEQFF.

In its sample, this clone was seen a few times. V gene TRBV7-8 combines with J gene TRBJ1-5; a possible D gene is TRBD1 (6 bases). This CDR3 is built from 15 residues. V was clipped by 4 bases and J by 6 bases, with 16 bases between them. Germline CDR1 and CDR2: SGHVS and FQNEAQ. CDR3 residues: CASSSVGAWGQPQHF. CDR3 nucleotides: TGTGCCAGCAGCTCCGTGGGGGCCTGGGGTCAGCCCCAGCATTTT.

The genes are TRBV20-1 and TRBJ1-3, with unresolved D. V lost 3 bases and J lost 3, with 3 bases in between. Germline assignment: CDR1 DFQATT and CDR2 SNEGSKA (reference sequence). CDR3 length: 11 residues. The CDR3 is CSASNGNTIYF. CDR3 nucleotides: TGCAGTGCTAGTAATGGAAACACCATATATTTT.

V and J are TRBV11-2 and TRBJ2-7; 9 bases map to TRBD1. CDR3 size: 15 residues. Germline V lookup: CDR1 SGHAT, CDR2 FQNNGV. With V trimmed by 0 bases and J by 2 bases, 2 bases remained unmatched. DNA for the CDR3: TGTGCCAGCAGCTTAGAACAGGGGGCGGCCTACGAGCAGTACTTC. This encodes CASSLEQGAAYEQYF.

As regards this clone: At one end, the junction sequence differs from germline, possibly due to a read error. The chain carries TRBV7-7 and TRBJ1-1, with 7 positions matching TRBD1. Germline assignment: CDR1 SSHAT and CDR2 FNYEAQ (reference sequence). The length of the CDR3 is 13 residues. The CDR3 sequence is CASSRDSNTEAFF. The CDR3 region has the DNA TGTGCTAGCAGCCGGGACAGTAACACTGAAGCTTTCTTT.

The V and J genes are TRBV19 and TRBJ1-2; 7 bases line up with TRBD1. Trimming removed 7 bases from V and 1 base from J; junction bases left unmatched: 6. Germline V gene sequence: CDR1 LNHDA, CDR2 SQIVND (reference sequence). CDR3 size: 14 residues. DNA for the CDR3: TGTGCCAGTACCAGACGGGACAGTAACTATGGCTACACCTTC. Protein: CASTRRDSNYGYTF.

The sample holds one count of this clone. The chain links TRBV7-9 to TRBJ2-1; 7 bases are shared with TRBD2. Germline CDR1 reads SEHNR; CDR2 reads FQNEAQ (reference sequence). This CDR3 has 15 residues. V dropped 0 bases and J dropped 5; count of bases not matched to a gene: 4. The CDR3 here is CASSLAGRADNEQFF. CDR3 nucleotide sequence: TGTGCCAGCAGCTTAGCAGGGAGGGCAGACAATGAGCAGTTCTTC.

The rearrangement links TRBV7-9 to TRBJ2-3, with D perhaps being TRBD1 or TRBD2 (5 bases each). Trimming removed 4 bases from V and 5 bases from J, with 10 bases in between. The CDR3 contains 13 residues. Looked up from germline, CDR1 is SEHNR and CDR2 is FQNEAQ (reference sequence). Written as DNA, the CDR3 is TGTGCCAGCAGCTACGGGGCTGTAGATACGCAGTATTTT. Amino acids: CASSYGAVDTQYF.

V usage is TRBV15 and J usage is TRBJ2-1, with TRBD1 as a possible D gene (6 bases). The length of the CDR3 is 13 residues. V gave up 3 bases and J gave up 4 bases, with 7 bases separating them. Germline-derived CDR1 and CDR2 are LNHNV and YYDKDF (reference sequence). Written as DNA, the CDR3 is TGTGCCACCAGCAGGGACAGTTACAATGAGCAGTTCTTC. This gives the protein CATSRDSYNEQFF.

V usage is TRBV5-5 and J usage is TRBJ1-1, with D uncertain. Trimming shortened V by 1 base and J by 0 bases, and 10 bases separated the two germline ends. Germline CDR1 reads SGHKS; CDR2 reads YYEKEE (reference sequence). This CDR3 is built from 15 residues. CDR3 sequence (DNA): TGTGCCAGCAGCTTGTACGAGCTCATGAACACTGAAGCTTTCTTT. The encoded protein is CASSLYELMNTEAFF.

The chain recombines TRBV29-1 with TRBJ2-7; 9 bases line up with TRBD2. The CDR3 is 17 residues long. The germline V gene encodes CDR1 SQVTM and CDR2 ANQGSEA. V was clipped by 3 bases and J by 2 bases; unmatched bases: 14. The CDR3 protein is CSVEKREVVIKPYEQYF. The CDR3 DNA sequence: TGCAGCGTTGAGAAGCGGGAGGTGGTGATAAAACCCTACGAGCAGTACTTC.

This clone was seen a few times. This chain uses TRBV7-8 with TRBJ2-2; a weak D match, TRBD2 (6 bases). The V gene's germline CDR1 is SGHVS and CDR2 FQNEAQ. CDR3 length equals 13 residues. V was cut by 5 bases and J by 7 bases, with 11 bases left in between. The CDR3 nucleotides are TGTGCCAGCAGCGTAGGAGGGGTCGGGGAGCTGTTTTTT. It is translated as CASSVGGVGELFF.

The rearrangement joins TRBV4-2 to TRBJ2-7; D perhaps matches TRBD1 (6 bases). Germline CDR1 reads LGHNA; CDR2 reads YNFKEQ. The CDR3 extends over 15 amino acids. Trimming cost V 4 bases and J 4 bases, with 17 bases left between them. CDR3 region: CASSLGQFGPYEQYF. CDR3 in DNA: TGTGCCAGCAGCCTCGGACAGTTCGGGCCTTACGAGCAGTACTTC.

The genes are TRBV19 and TRBJ1-2, with 9 nucleotides matching TRBD1. The ends lost 5 bases at V and 6 bases at J; junction bases unmatched: 4. The CDR3 totals 13 residues. Germline V gene data show CDR1 as LNHDA and CDR2 as SQIVND (reference sequence). The CDR3 spells CASSVTGGHGYTF. The CDR3 DNA reads TGTGCCAGTAGTGTTACAGGGGGCCATGGCTACACCTTC. Full variable domain (remainder filled in from reference TRBV19 and TRBJ1-2): DGGITQSPKYLFRKEGQNVTLSCEQNLNHDAMYWYRQDPGQGLRLIYYSQIVNDFQKGDIAEGYSVSREKKESFPLTVTSAQKNPTAFYLCASSVTGGHGYTFGSGTRLTVV.

In this sample, this clone turned up once. V is TRBV6-1 and J is TRBJ2-5; a possible D gene is TRBD1 (5 bases). CDR3 length: 13 residues. Trimming took off 6 bases at V and 2 bases at J, with 10 bases between the two ends. Germline loops: CDR1 MNHNS, CDR2 SASEGT. In nucleotides, the CDR3 is TGTGCCAGCAGCTGGGCAGGGCAAGAGACCCAGTACTTC. This encodes CASSWAGQETQYF.

The rearrangement links TRBV6-5 to TRBJ1-3; weak D call: TRBD1 (5 bases). This CDR3 is 13 amino acids long. Germline values: CDR1 MNHEY, CDR2 SVGAGI. Trimming shortened V by 8 bases and J by 0 bases, and 8 bases separated the two germline ends. The CDR3 spells CASGAVSGNTIYF. The DNA for the CDR3 is TGTGCCAGCGGGGCAGTCTCTGGAAACACCATATATTTT.

The V and J genes are TRBV11-3 and TRBJ1-3; D is ambiguous. Deletions cut 2 bases from V and 0 bases from J, with 14 bases between. Germline V gives CDR1 SGHNT, CDR2 YENEEA. This CDR3 comprises 17 residues. The DNA of the CDR3 is TGTGCCAGCAGCTTAAAGGGCCCCAGAATCTCTGGAAACACCATATATTTT. Protein sequence: CASSLKGPRISGNTIYF.

This chain uses TRBV30 with TRBJ1-4; D remains ambiguous. Germline V CDR1 and CDR2: GTSNPN, SVGIG (reference sequence). V was pared by 4 bases and J by 5 bases, with 14 bases between. The CDR3 runs to 14 residues. The CDR3 sequence is CAWMVPGRNEKLFF. The CDR3 bases are TGTGCCTGGATGGTCCCGGGCCGGAATGAAAAACTGTTTTTT.

In this sample, this clone turned up once. The rearrangement joins TRBV28 to TRBJ2-1, with unresolved D. Per germline, CDR1 MDHEN and CDR2 SYDVKM. This CDR3 is 12 amino acids long. V was cut by 4 bases and J by 3 bases, with 4 bases left in between. CDR3: CASSSYYNEQFF. CDR3 bases: TGTGCCAGCAGTTCCTACTACAATGAGCAGTTCTTC.

V and J are TRBV28 and TRBJ1-3, with D perhaps matching TRBD1 (5 bases). Looked up from germline, CDR1 is MDHEN and CDR2 is SYDVKM. The CDR3 is 13 residues long. V was clipped by 6 bases and J by 0 bases, with 6 bases between them. The CDR3 spells CASSRVSGNTIYF. The CDR3 nucleotides read TGTGCCAGCAGCAGGGTCTCTGGAAACACCATATATTTT.

The chain couples TRBV27 to TRBJ2-3; TRBD1 might be the D (5 bases). V shed 2 bases and J shed 5 bases, with 14 bases lying between them. CDR1 and CDR2 from the germline V gene are MNHEY and SMNVEV (reference sequence). There are 15 residues in the CDR3. The CDR3 protein is CASSLIDSPEDTQYF. DNA for the CDR3: TGTGCCAGCAGTTTAATCGACAGTCCCGAAGATACGCAGTATTTT.

The V and J genes are TRBV13 and TRBJ2-2; D uncertain. The CDR3 spans 12 residues. Trimming removed 6 bases at V and 0 bases at J, with 2 bases between. Germline-derived CDR1 and CDR2 are PRHDT and FYEKMQ (reference sequence). CDR3 region: CASSSNTGELFF. DNA for the CDR3: TGTGCCAGCAGTTCGAACACCGGGGAGCTGTTTTTT.

The J gene is TRBJ1-2, the V gene TRBV14; tentative D call: TRBD1 (5 bases). There are 12 residues in the CDR3. Germline-derived CDR1 and CDR2 are SGHDN and FVKESK. Trimming took 3 bases from V and 8 from J, leaving 10 bases between them. This CDR3 is CASSQGPYGYTF. CDR3 nucleotide sequence: TGTGCCAGCAGCCAGGGACCTTACGGCTACACCTTC. The variable domain in full, completed from reference TRBV14 and TRBJ1-2, reads EAGVTQFPSHSVIEKGQTVTLRCDPISGHDNLYWYRRVMGKEIKFLLHFVKESKQDESGMPNNRFLAERTGGTYSTLKVQPAELEDSGVYFCASSQGPYGYTFGSGTRLTVV.

The rearrangement joins TRBV10-3 to TRBJ1-2; D may be TRBD1 (5 bases). Germline loops: CDR1 ENHRY, CDR2 SYGVKD. The CDR3 consists of 15 residues. The V gene lost 3 bases and the J gene lost 8 bases, with 19 bases spanning the gap. The CDR3 sequence: CAISDAGSGPEGYTF. In DNA, the CDR3 is TGTGCCATCAGTGATGCGGGTTCAGGGCCGGAGGGCTACACCTTC.

A few counts support this clone. The V gene is TRBV6-5, the J gene TRBJ2-2, with no clear D. V was pared by 1 base and J by 5 bases, with 8 bases between. CDR3 size: 14 residues. Germline V gene data show CDR1 as MNHEY and CDR2 as SVGAGI. The CDR3 DNA follows: TGTGCCAGCAGTTACTATCTGGGGACCGGGGAGCTGTTTTTT. This sequence encodes CASSYYLGTGELFF.

The rearrangement joins TRBV5-1 to TRBJ2-5, with D possibly TRBD1 on 5 matching bases. Trimming took off 0 bases at V and 3 bases at J, with 15 bases between the two ends. Germline-derived CDR1 and CDR2 are SGHRS and YFSETQ. This CDR3 is built from 16 residues. The CDR3 DNA follows: TGCGCCAGCAGCTTGGTAGTTAGGGGCTCCGAAGAGACCCAGTACTTC. This encodes CASSLVVRGSEETQYF.

V gene TRBV2 combines with J gene TRBJ2-7; 7 nucleotides match TRBD2. Germline values: CDR1 SNHLY, CDR2 FYNNEI. V trimming: 5 bases; J trimming: 7 bases; junction bases outside the gene matches: 14. The length of the CDR3 is 15 residues. DNA of the CDR3: TGTGCCAGCAGTAGCGGGACTACCAATTTGAGTGAGCAGTACTTC. It translates to CASSSGTTNLSEQYF. Based on the CDR3 plus reference TRBV2 and TRBJ2-7, the full variable domain is EPEVTQTPSHQVTQMGQEVILRCVPISNHLYFYWYRQILGQKVEFLVSFYNNEISEKSEIFDDQFSVERPDGSNFTLKIRSTKLEDSAMYFCASSSGTTNLSEQYFGPGTRLTVT.